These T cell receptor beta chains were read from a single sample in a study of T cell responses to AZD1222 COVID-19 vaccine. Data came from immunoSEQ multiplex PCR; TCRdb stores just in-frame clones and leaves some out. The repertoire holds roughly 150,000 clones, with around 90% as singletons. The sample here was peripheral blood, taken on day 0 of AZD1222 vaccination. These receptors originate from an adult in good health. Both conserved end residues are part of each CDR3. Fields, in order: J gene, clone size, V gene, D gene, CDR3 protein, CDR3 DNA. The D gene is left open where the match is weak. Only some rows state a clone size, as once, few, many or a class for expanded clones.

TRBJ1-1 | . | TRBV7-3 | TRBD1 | CATTSTGRKDGAFF | TGTGCCACCACCTCGACAGGGCGAAAAGACGGAGCTTTCTTT
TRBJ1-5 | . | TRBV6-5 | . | CASRRTGNQPQHF | TGTGCCAGCAGACGGACAGGCAATCAGCCCCAGCATTTT
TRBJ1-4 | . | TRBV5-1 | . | CASSRGSGQNEKLFF | TGCGCCAGCAGTAGGGGTTCGGGCCAGAATGAAAAACTGTTTTTT
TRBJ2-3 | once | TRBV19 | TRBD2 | CASSVGAGSTDTQYF | TGTGCCAGTAGCGTGGGAGCGGGATCCACAGATACGCAGTATTTT
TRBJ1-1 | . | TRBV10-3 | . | CAIKRNREATEAFF | TGTGCCATCAAACGCAACAGGGAGGCCACTGAAGCTTTCTTT
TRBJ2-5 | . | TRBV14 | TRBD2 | CASSRTWGGTQYF | TGTGCCAGCAGTAGGACCTGGGGGGGGACCCAGTACTTC
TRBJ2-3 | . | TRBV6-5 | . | CATTGGTGGTGTQYF | TGTGCCACAACTGGGGGTACGGGGGGCACGGGTACGCAGTATTTT
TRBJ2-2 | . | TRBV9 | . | CASSVVSGELFF | TGTGCCAGCAGCGTAGTAAGCGGGGAGCTGTTTTTT
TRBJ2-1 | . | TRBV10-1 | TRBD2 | CANKTSGAVNEQFF | TGCGCCAACAAAACTAGCGGAGCGGTCAATGAGCAGTTCTTC
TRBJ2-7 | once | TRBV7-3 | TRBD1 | CASSLVGGDSYEQYF | TGTGCCAGCAGCTTAGTAGGGGGCGATTCCTACGAGCAGTACTTC
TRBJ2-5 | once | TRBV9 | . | CASSVGSRVQETQYF | TGTGCCAGCAGCGTAGGATCCCGAGTCCAAGAGACCCAGTACTTC
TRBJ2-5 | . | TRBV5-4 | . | CASSPLGRGPGETQYF | TGTGCCAGCAGCCCCCTGGGCAGGGGCCCTGGAGAGACCCAGTACTTC
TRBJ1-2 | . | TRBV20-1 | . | CSARQPSGYTF | TGCAGTGCTCGACAACCCTCTGGCTACACCTTC